This TCR beta chain is from a study of blood T cell repertoires in COVID-19. Study overall: From T cells, B-cell-depleted T cells, or PBMCs came the material, which was cDNA or gDNA.

J lost 4 bases, V lost 2 bases, and 7 bases had no gene match. Looked up from germline, CDR1 is SGHAT and CDR2 is FQNNGV. CDR3 length: 16 amino acids. TCRdb's table, derived via immunoSEQ multiplex PCR, lists solely in-frame clones and lacks some. The table lists 100,000 to 150,000 clones, roughly three quarters of them singletons. V is TRBV11-2 and J is TRBJ2-1, with TRBD2 matching 8 bases. The TCR comes from a woman in her seventies with acute or convalescent COVID-19. Sequences were obtained from peripheral blood. Written as DNA, the CDR3 is TGTGCCAGCAGCTTACTGCCGGGGGGGAGTTACAATGAGCAGTTCTTC. Its translation: CASSLLPGGSYNEQFF.